The clone carrying this T cell receptor (beta chain) was seen only once. This entry is derived from a study of sequential checkpoint blockade in melanoma. Sequencing was performed with immunoSEQ multiplex PCR; in TCRdb, only in-frame clones are kept and a portion is missing. This sample has a few thousand clones; approximately 24% occur once, and the top ten carry under 40%. Documented treatment: randomized to nivolumab then ipilimumab (arm A) or the reverse (arm B). Patients had received no earlier DNA-damaging chemotherapy. The receptor was derived from a human donor with melanoma. The source material was tumor tissue (inferred from file names), sampled from a patient given nivolumab and ipilimumab in sequence.

Written as DNA, the CDR3 is TGCGCCAGCAGCTATCTGACAGGGGACAATGAGCAGTTCTTC. It encodes CASSYLTGDNEQFF. The genes are TRBV5-1 and TRBJ2-1; 8 bases line up with TRBD1. Trimming took 3 bases from V and 5 from J; bases not matched to a gene: 4. Germline V CDR1 and CDR2: SGHRS, YFSETQ. The CDR3 loop spans 14 amino acids.